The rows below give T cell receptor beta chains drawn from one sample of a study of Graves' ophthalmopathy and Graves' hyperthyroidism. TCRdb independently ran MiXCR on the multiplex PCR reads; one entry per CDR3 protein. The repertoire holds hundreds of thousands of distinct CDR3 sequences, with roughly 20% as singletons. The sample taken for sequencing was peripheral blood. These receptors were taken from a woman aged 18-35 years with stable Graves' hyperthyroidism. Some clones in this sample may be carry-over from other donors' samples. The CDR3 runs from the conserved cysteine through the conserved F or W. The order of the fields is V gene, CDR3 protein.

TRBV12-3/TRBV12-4 CASSLGKGSNQPQHF
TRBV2 CASSPRGKNTEAFF
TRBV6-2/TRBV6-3 CASSYRDRGQPQHF
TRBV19 CASSRGVLNTEAFF
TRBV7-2 CASSPRGRDTF
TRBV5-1 CASSSFGVRETQYF
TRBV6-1 CASLDRGLEEAKNIQYF
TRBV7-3 CASSLMGDSRTEAFF
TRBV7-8 CASSLRNSGSGNTGELFF
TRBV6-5 CASSYRGDTQYF
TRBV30 CAWIGTEFYGYTF
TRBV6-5 CASSYSMDSGVFYEQYF
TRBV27 CASSRDGSSYNEQFF
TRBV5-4 CASSVAGVNGELFF
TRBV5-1 CASSLGGGNANTEAFF
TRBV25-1 CASSDGPGDSNQPQHF
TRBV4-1 CASSQAQGTNYGYTF
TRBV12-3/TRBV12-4 CASSLFPEGRAEAFF
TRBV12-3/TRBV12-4 CASSLVSNYGYTF
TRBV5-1 CATGPGTGRTGELFF
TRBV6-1 CASRGTAVNQPQHF
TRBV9 CASSVDRGSIETQYF
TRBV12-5 CASGSDRGQPKNIQYF
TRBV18 CASSPPERTYGYTF
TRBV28 CASSSFPGTAFF
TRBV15 CATSRVDLIQETQYF
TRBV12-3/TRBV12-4 CASSFRTGGLVYEQYF